These T cell receptor beta chains were read from a single sample in a study of T cells after yellow fever vaccination. MiXCR was run by TCRdb on the 5' RACE reads, yielding one entry per CDR3 protein. There are some 300,000 distinct CDR3 sequences in the sample; roughly 8.7% occur only once, and about 3% lies in the top ten. This specimen consisted of CD4+ T cells sorted from PBMCs, obtained 5 days after the yellow fever booster vaccination. Receptors originate from a man in his late teens or twenties who received the YFV17D yellow fever vaccine. Each CDR3 is given with its conserved first and last residue. The D gene is left open where the match is weak. Size is stated for part of the rows, as once, few or many counts, or as a class when the clone is expanded.

>TRBV12-3/TRBV12-4|TRBJ1-4|-|few
CASSPRAINEKLFF
TGTGCCAGCAGTCCCCGGGCGATTAATGAAAAACTGTTTTTT
>TRBV5-5|TRBJ1-5|TRBD1|few
CASSLDRGHEHF
TGTGCCAGCAGCTTGGATAGGGGGCATGAGCATTTT
>TRBV5-1|TRBJ2-2|TRBD1|many
CASSSQGAGSGELFF
TGCGCCAGCAGTTCACAGGGGGCTGGATCCGGGGAGCTGTTTTTT
>TRBV20-1|TRBJ1-6|-|-
CSARDPGRGGNSPLHF
TGCAGTGCTAGAGATCCAGGCAGGGGAGGTAATTCACCCCTCCACTTT
>TRBV5-1|TRBJ1-1|-|few
CASSLPGGNTEAFF
TGCGCCAGCAGCTTGCCCGGGGGGAACACTGAAGCTTTCTTT
>TRBV5-6|TRBJ2-5|-|few
CASSLVAGKETQYF
TGTGCCAGCAGCTTGGTTGCAGGGAAAGAGACCCAGTACTTC
>TRBV5-6|TRBJ2-7|TRBD2|few
CASSRPGTSGEQYF
TGTGCCAGCAGCCGCCCCGGGACTAGCGGGGAGCAGTACTTC
>TRBV20-1|TRBJ2-6|-|-
CSARDGNSGANVLTF
TGCAGTGCTAGAGATGGAAACTCTGGGGCCAACGTCCTGACTTTC
>TRBV27|TRBJ2-6|-|-
CASSLWGSSGANVLTF
TGTGCCAGCAGTTTATGGGGCAGCTCTGGGGCCAACGTCCTGACTTTC
>TRBV7-9|TRBJ1-1|-|-
CASSEQGTMNTEAFF
TGTGCCAGCAGCGAGCAGGGGACAATGAACACTGAAGCTTTCTTT
>TRBV2|TRBJ1-5|-|few
CASRKTDSNQPQHF
TGTGCCAGCAGGAAGACAGATAGCAATCAGCCCCAGCATTTT
>TRBV4-1|TRBJ1-1|-|-
CASSPSGGRTEAFF
TGCGCCAGCAGCCCCTCCGGGGGGAGGACTGAAGCTTTCTTT
>TRBV2|TRBJ2-3|TRBD2|-
CASRWGGSTDTQYF
TGTGCCAGCAGGTGGGGGGGGAGCACAGATACGCAGTATTTT
>TRBV11-3|TRBJ2-3|-|-
CASSLGRADQEDTQYF
TGTGCCAGCAGCTTAGGACGCGCCGACCAAGAAGATACGCAGTATTTT
>TRBV29-1|TRBJ1-5|-|few
CSVGQVSRQPQHF
TGCAGCGTTGGACAGGTGTCTAGGCAGCCCCAGCATTTT
>TRBV5-1|TRBJ2-7|TRBD1|few
CASSGMQTGVYEQYF
TGCGCCAGCAGCGGGATGCAGACAGGGGTCTACGAGCAGTACTTC
>TRBV7-2|TRBJ1-2|-|many
CASSGVGAVGYTF
TGTGCCAGCAGCGGAGTGGGGGCCGTTGGCTACACCTTC
>TRBV6-2/TRBV6-3|TRBJ2-5|-|many
CAPTRKETQYF
TGTGCTCCGACCCGGAAAGAGACCCAGTACTTC
>TRBV10-3|TRBJ1-5|TRBD1|many
CAISESGDRVNQPQHF
TGTGCCATCAGTGAGTCCGGAGACAGGGTAAATCAGCCCCAGCATTTT
>TRBV20-1|TRBJ2-1|TRBD2|-
CSVPTSGGLNEQFF
TGCAGTGTTCCGACTAGCGGGGGGCTCAATGAGCAGTTCTTC
>TRBV6-6|TRBJ1-1|TRBD1|-
CASSYAGTGVTEAFF
TGTGCCAGCAGTTACGCCGGGACAGGGGTTACTGAAGCTTTCTTT
>TRBV7-3|TRBJ1-1|-|few
CASRYTGAEAFF
TGTGCCAGCAGATATACCGGGGCTGAAGCTTTCTTT
>TRBV20-1|TRBJ2-6|TRBD1|-
CSAVDRGSGANVLTF
TGCAGTGCCGTCGACAGGGGCTCTGGGGCCAACGTCCTGACTTTC
>TRBV18|TRBJ2-3|TRBD1|-
CASSPSYFETGGWRQYF
TGTGCCAGCTCACCTTCGTATTTCGAGACAGGGGGCTGGAGGCAGTATTTT
>TRBV12-3/TRBV12-4|TRBJ2-1|-|many
CASSYNLRGGEQFF
TGTGCCAGCAGCTATAATCTGAGGGGTGGTGAGCAGTTCTTC
>TRBV29-1|TRBJ1-2|-|many
CSVGTDFNYGYTF
TGCAGCGTTGGGACAGATTTTAACTATGGCTACACCTTC
>TRBV19|TRBJ1-2|TRBD1|-
CASSEQGANYGYTF
TGTGCCAGTAGCGAACAGGGGGCTAACTATGGCTACACCTTC
>TRBV30|TRBJ2-7|-|-
CAWGGDSSYEQYF
TGTGCCTGGGGAGGAGACAGTTCCTACGAGCAGTACTTC